The 9 T cell receptor beta chains given below trace back to one sample, sequenced in a study of blood T cell repertoires in COVID-19. Sequenced by immunoSEQ multiplex PCR; TCRdb stores in-frame clones only, minus some. The sample yields some 150,000 clones, over 60% seen once. Input material: PBMCs or T cells enriched from blood (not recorded which). The receptors were gathered from a woman aged 45-60 years who had recovered from COVID-19.

The chain has TRBV7-3 and TRBJ2-2; 10 nucleotides line up with TRBD1. The ends lost 3 bases at V and 3 bases at J; junction bases unmatched: 4. The CDR3 spans 16 residues. The germline gives CDR1 SGHTA, CDR2 FQGTGA. DNA for the CDR3: TGTGCCAGCAGCTTGACAGGGGGCTTGGACACCGGGGAGCTGTTTTTT. Encoded protein: CASSLTGGLDTGELFF.

The V and J genes are TRBV11-2 and TRBJ1-2; no clear D. The V gene lost 0 bases and the J gene lost 2 bases, with 16 bases spanning the gap. Germline V gives CDR1 SGHAT, CDR2 FQNNGV. The CDR3 extends over 17 amino acids. DNA for the CDR3: TGTGCCAGCAGCTTAGATTCCACGAAAGAGAAGAACTATGGCTACACCTTC. Residues: CASSLDSTKEKNYGYTF.

V usage is TRBV6-5 and J usage is TRBJ1-5; 9 positions agree with TRBD1. Trimming removed 2 bases from V and 4 bases from J; junction bases left unmatched: 3. From germline, CDR1 is MNHEY and CDR2 SVGAGI. This CDR3 region has 15 residues. The CDR3 DNA reads TGTGCCAGCAGTTACCGACAGGGGGGAAATCAGCCCCAGCATTTT. The encoded protein is CASSYRQGGNQPQHF.

The chain uses TRBV5-4 and TRBJ2-1; TRBD2 is a possible D gene (6 bases). CDR1 and CDR2 from the germline V gene are SGHNT and YYREEE (reference sequence). CDR3 length: 14 residues. The ends were cut back, 0 bases at V and 6 bases at J, with 10 bases in the middle. CDR3: CASSLELAGNEQFF. The CDR3 DNA follows: TGTGCCAGCAGCTTGGAACTAGCTGGCAATGAGCAGTTCTTC.

This clone was seen a single time. The chain combines TRBV5-1 with TRBJ1-1; TRBD1 is a possible D gene (6 bases). The germline V and J ends were trimmed by 4 bases and 4 bases, with 14 bases remaining between them. CDR1 and CDR2 (germline): SGHRS, YFSETQ. CDR3 length: 14 residues. CDR3 sequence reads: CASSPDTGFTEAFF. DNA of the CDR3: TGCGCCAGCAGCCCGGACACAGGGTTCACTGAAGCTTTCTTT.

The V call is TRBV9, the J call TRBJ2-7; 12 bases agree with TRBD2. The V gene end was trimmed by 5 bases and the J gene end by 4 bases; junction bases not matched to a gene: 4. CDR1 is SGDLS and CDR2 is YYNGEE in the germline V gene. This CDR3 is 14 amino acids long. The CDR3 spells CASSHGLAGYEQYF. As DNA, the CDR3 is TGTGCCAGCAGTCACGGACTAGCGGGATACGAGCAGTACTTC.

The chain employs TRBV13 and TRBJ2-2, with a possible D match to TRBD2 (6 bases). V was clipped by 5 bases and J by 5 bases, with 18 bases between them. CDR1 is PRHDT and CDR2 is FYEKMQ in the germline V gene (reference sequence). This CDR3 has 16 amino acids. For the CDR3, the DNA is TGTGCCAGCAGCCTTCCGGGCGGGATGTCGACCGGGGAGCTGTTTTTT. Translation: CASSLPGGMSTGELFF. Supplemented by reference TRBV13 and TRBJ2-2, the full variable domain reads AAGVIQSPRHLIKEKRETATLKCYPIPRHDTVYWYQQGPGQDPQFLISFYEKMQSDKGSIPDRFSAQQFSDYHSELNMSSLELGDSALYFCASSLPGGMSTGELFFGEGSRLTVL.

The genes are TRBV13 and TRBJ2-7; weak D call: TRBD1 (6 bases). Germline CDR1 reads PRHDT; CDR2 reads FYEKMQ (reference sequence). The CDR3 runs to 16 residues. The germline V and J ends were trimmed by 3 bases and 1 base, with 16 bases remaining between them. Written as DNA, the CDR3 is TGTGCCAGCAGCTTCCGAGCCCGGGACATTTCCTACGAGCAGTACTTC. Its translation: CASSFRARDISYEQYF. The complete variable domain, with remaining parts taken from reference TRBV13 and TRBJ2-7, reads AAGVIQSPRHLIKEKRETATLKCYPIPRHDTVYWYQQGPGQDPQFLISFYEKMQSDKGSIPDRFSAQQFSDYHSELNMSSLELGDSALYFCASSFRARDISYEQYFGPGTRLTVT.

The J gene is TRBJ2-1, the V gene TRBV6-5, with 12 nucleotides matching TRBD2. V lost 11 bases, J lost 4 bases, and 9 bases stayed unmatched. The length of the CDR3 is 15 residues. Germline V gene sequence: CDR1 MNHEY, CDR2 SVGAGI. CDR3 protein: CAGQTSGRRYNEQFF. The CDR3 DNA reads TGTGCCGGCCAGACTAGCGGGAGAAGGTACAATGAGCAGTTCTTC.